This paragraph reports one TCR beta chain. The data were obtained in a study of blood T cell repertoires in COVID-19. Germline V gives CDR1 LGHNA, CDR2 YSLEER. V was cut by 0 bases and J by 5 bases, with 11 bases left in between. The CDR3 runs to 15 residues. Profiling relied on immunoSEQ multiplex PCR, and the TCRdb table lists in-frame clones only, not all of them. The repertoire includes some 170,000 clones, 70% to 90% of them detected once, and roughly 1% sits in the top ten. The TCR comes from a middle-aged man with acute or convalescent COVID-19. The chain uses TRBV4-3 and TRBJ2-1; D uncertain. Specimen: peripheral blood. CDR3 protein: CASSQELVSHNEQFF. The CDR3 DNA reads as TGCGCCAGCAGCCAAGAGCTAGTATCCCACAATGAGCAGTTCTTC.